The sequence of this T cell receptor beta chain was determined in a study of OX40 agonist ivuxolimab in advanced cancers. Overall study: Patients' therapy was ivuxolimab, an antibody that acts as an agonist of OX40 (CD134). Prior therapy, whether anti-PD-1, anti-PD-L1 or anti-CTLA-4, was allowed, and approximately 40% had some. General study results and limits: Fewer expanded clones were found on average in CD4+ than in CD8+ T cells.

Patients with a history of autoimmune disease or on systemic immunosuppression were excluded. V dropped 3 bases and J dropped 10 bases, with 12 bases sitting between them. Germline V gene sequence: CDR1 GTSNPN, CDR2 SVGIG (reference sequence). The CDR3 has 11 amino acids. Assay: immunoSEQ multiplex PCR; the TCRdb copy retains only in-frame clones and omits some. This table has 70,000 to 90,000 clones, roughly 86% appearing once. In the case of this clone: Its antigen is currently unknown.

The clonotype originates from an adult with an advanced solid tumor such as melanoma, head and neck, liver or kidney cancer. Sequenced here: CD4+ or CD8+ T cells sorted from blood, sampled in a trial of the OX40 agonist ivuxolimab. This sequence joins TRBV30 and TRBJ1-1, with D unresolved. The DNA for the CDR3 is TGTGCCTGGAGCCCGGGGAGAAGAGCTTTCTTT. As protein: CAWSPGRRAFF. The whole variable domain, filled in from reference TRBV30 and TRBJ1-1, reads SQTIHQWPATLVQPVGSPLSLECTVEGTSNPNLYWYRQAAGRGLQLLFYSVGIGQISSEVPQNLSASRPQDRQFILSSKKLLLSDSGFYLCAWSPGRRAFFGQGTRLTVV.